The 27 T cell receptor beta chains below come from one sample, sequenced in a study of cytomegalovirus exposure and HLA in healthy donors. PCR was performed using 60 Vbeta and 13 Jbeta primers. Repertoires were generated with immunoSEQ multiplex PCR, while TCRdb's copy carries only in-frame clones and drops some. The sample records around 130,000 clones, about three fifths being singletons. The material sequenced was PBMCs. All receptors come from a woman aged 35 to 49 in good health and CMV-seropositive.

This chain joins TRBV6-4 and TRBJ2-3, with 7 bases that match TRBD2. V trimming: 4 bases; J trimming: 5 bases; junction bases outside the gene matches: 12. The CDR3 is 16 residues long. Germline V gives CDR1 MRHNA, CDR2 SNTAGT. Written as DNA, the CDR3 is TGTGCCAGCAGTGCGGGACTAAGGGATGGGGGAGATACGCAGTATTTT. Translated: CASSAGLRDGGDTQYF.

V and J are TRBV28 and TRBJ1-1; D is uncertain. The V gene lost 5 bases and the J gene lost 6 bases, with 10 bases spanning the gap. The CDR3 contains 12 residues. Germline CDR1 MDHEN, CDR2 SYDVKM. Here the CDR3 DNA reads TGTGCCAGCAGTCCACTCCTCGCTGAAGCTTTCTTT. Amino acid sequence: CASSPLLAEAFF. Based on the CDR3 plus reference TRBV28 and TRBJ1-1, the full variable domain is DVKVTQSSRYLVKRTGEKVFLECVQDMDHENMFWYRQDPGLGLRLIYFSYDVKMKEKGDIPEGYSVSREKKERFSLILESASTNQTSMYLCASSPLLAEAFFGQGTRLTVV.

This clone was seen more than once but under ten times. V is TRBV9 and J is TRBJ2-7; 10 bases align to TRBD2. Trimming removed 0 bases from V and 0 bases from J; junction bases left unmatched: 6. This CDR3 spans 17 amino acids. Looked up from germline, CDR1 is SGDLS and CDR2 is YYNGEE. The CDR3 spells CASSVDPLAGASYEQYF. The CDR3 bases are TGTGCCAGCAGCGTAGACCCTCTAGCGGGGGCCTCCTACGAGCAGTACTTC.

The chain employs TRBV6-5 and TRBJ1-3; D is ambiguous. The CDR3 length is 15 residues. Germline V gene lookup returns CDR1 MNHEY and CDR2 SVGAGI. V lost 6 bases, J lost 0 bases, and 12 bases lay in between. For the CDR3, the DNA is TGTGCCAGCAGCCGCGGACTGACCTCTGGAAACACCATATATTTT. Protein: CASSRGLTSGNTIYF.

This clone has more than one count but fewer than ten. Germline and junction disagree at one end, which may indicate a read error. DNA for the CDR3: TGTGCTAGCAGCCTAGGGACTGGGCGGGAGGCCGAGACCCAGTACTTC. Its translation: CASSLGTGREAETQYF. V usage is TRBV7-7 and J usage is TRBJ2-5; 8 bases align to TRBD2. The length of the CDR3 is 16 residues. The V gene's germline CDR1 is SSHAT and CDR2 FNYEAQ (reference sequence).

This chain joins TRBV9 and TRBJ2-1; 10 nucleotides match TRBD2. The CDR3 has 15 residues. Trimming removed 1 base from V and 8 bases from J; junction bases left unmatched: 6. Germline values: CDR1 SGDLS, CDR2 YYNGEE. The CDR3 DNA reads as TGTGCCAGCAGCGTAAGGCTAGCGGGAGCATATGAGCAGTTCTTC. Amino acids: CASSVRLAGAYEQFF.

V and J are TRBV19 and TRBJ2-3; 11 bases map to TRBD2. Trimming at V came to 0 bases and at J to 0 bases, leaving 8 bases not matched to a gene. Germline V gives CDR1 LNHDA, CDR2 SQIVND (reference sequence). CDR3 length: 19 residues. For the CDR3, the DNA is TGTGCCAGTAGTATAGATCCCGAATGGACTAGCGGGAGCACAGATACGCAGTATTTT. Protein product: CASSIDPEWTSGSTDTQYF.

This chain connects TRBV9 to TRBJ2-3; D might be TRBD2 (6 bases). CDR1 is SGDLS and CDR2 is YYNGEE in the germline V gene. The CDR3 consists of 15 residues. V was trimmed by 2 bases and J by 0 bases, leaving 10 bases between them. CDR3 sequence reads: CASSVIAASTDTQYF. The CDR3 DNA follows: TGTGCCAGCAGCGTCATAGCGGCTAGCACAGATACGCAGTATTTT.

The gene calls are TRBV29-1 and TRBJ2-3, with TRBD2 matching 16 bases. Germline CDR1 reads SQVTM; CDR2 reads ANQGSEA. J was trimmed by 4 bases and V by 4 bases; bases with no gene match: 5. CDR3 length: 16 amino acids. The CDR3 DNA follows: TGCAGCGTTGCGGGGACTAGCGGGAGGGACGCAGATACGCAGTATTTT. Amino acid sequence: CSVAGTSGRDADTQYF.

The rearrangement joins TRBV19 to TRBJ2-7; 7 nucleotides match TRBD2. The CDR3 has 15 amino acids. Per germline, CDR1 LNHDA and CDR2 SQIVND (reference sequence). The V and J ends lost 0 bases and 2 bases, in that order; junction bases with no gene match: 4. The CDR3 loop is CASSIESGGAYEQYF. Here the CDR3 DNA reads TGTGCCAGTAGTATAGAATCGGGAGGAGCCTACGAGCAGTACTTC. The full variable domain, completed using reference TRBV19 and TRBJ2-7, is DGGITQSPKYLFRKEGQNVTLSCEQNLNHDAMYWYRQDPGQGLRLIYYSQIVNDFQKGDIAEGYSVSREKKESFPLTVTSAQKNPTAFYLCASSIESGGAYEQYFGPGTRLTVT.

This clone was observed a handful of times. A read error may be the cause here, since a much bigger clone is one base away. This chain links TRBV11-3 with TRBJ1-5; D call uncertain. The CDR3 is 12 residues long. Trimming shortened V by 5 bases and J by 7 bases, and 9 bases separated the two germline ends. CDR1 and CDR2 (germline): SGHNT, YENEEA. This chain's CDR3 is CASSLGSQPQHF. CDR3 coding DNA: TGTGCCAGCAGCCTAGGGAGCCAGCCCCAGCATTTT.

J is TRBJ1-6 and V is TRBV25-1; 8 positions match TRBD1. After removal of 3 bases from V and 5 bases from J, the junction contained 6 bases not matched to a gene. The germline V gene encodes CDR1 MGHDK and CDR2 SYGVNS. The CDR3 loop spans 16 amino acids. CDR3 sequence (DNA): TGTGCCAGCAGTGACTTACGGACAGGGCATAATTCACCCCTCCACTTT. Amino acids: CASSDLRTGHNSPLHF.

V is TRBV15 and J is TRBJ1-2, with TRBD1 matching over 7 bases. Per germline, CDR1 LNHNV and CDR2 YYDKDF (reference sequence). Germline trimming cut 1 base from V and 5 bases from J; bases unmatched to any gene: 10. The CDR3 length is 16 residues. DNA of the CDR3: TGTGCCACCAGCAGAGCGGCCGGGACAGTAAAATATGGCTACACCTTC. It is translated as CATSRAAGTVKYGYTF.

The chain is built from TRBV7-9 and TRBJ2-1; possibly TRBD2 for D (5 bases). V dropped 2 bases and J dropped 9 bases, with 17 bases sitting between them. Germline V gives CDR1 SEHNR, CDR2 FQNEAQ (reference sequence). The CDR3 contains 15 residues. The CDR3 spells CASSLSLAGVTEQFF. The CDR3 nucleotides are TGTGCCAGCAGCTTATCTCTAGCTGGGGTGACTGAGCAGTTCTTC.

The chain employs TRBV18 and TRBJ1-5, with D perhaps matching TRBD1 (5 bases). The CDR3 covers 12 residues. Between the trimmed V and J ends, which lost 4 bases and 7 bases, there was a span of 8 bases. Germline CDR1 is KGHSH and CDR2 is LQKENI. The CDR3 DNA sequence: TGTGCCAGCTCACGGGGGGACCAGCCCCAGCATTTT. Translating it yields CASSRGDQPQHF.

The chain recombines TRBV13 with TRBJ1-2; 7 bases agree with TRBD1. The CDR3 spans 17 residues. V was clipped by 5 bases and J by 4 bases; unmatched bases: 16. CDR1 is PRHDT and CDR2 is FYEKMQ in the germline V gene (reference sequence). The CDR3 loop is CASSIRQGGVGSYGYTF. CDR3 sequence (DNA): TGTGCCAGCAGCATCAGACAGGGAGGTGTAGGTAGCTATGGCTACACCTTC.

The CDR3 region is CASRNREGYTF. The CDR3 nucleotides read TGTGCCAGCAGAAACAGGGAAGGCTACACCTTC. The chain combines TRBV2 with TRBJ1-2; a possible D gene is TRBD1 (6 bases). Germline V lookup: CDR1 SNHLY, CDR2 FYNNEI. The CDR3 is 11 residues long. V shed 6 bases and J shed 8 bases, with 10 bases lying between them.

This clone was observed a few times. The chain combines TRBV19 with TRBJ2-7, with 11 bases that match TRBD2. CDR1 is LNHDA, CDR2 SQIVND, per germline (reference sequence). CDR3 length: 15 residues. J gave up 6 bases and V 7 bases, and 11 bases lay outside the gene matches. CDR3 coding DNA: TGTGCCAGTACGACTAGCGGGACGCCCCAGGGCGAGCAGTACTTC. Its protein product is CASTTSGTPQGEQYF.

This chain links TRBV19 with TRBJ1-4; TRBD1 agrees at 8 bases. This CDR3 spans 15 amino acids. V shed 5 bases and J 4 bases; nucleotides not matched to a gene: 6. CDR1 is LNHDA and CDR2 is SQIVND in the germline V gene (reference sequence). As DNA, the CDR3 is TGTGCCAGTAGTTCGTTGGGACAGGATAATGAAAAACTGTTTTTT. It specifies CASSSLGQDNEKLFF.

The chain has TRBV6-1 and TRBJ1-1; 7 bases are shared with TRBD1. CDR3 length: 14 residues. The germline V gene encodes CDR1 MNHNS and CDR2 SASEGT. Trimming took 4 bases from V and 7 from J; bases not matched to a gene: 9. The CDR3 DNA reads TGTGCCAGCAGTGCTTCGGGACAGTCCTTTGAAGCTTTCTTT. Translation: CASSASGQSFEAFF.

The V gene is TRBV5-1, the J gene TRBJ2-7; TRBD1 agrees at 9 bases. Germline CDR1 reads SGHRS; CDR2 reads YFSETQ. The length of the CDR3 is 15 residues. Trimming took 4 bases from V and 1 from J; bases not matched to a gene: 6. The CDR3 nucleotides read TGCGCCAGCAGCCCCACCGGGACAGGGTCCTACGAGCAGTACTTC. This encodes CASSPTGTGSYEQYF.

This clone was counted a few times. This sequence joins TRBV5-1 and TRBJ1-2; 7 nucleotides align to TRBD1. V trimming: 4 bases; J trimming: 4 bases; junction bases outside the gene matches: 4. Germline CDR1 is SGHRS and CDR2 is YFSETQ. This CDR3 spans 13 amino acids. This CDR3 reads CASSNRDSYGYTF. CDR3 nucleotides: TGCGCCAGCAGCAACCGGGACAGCTATGGCTACACCTTC.

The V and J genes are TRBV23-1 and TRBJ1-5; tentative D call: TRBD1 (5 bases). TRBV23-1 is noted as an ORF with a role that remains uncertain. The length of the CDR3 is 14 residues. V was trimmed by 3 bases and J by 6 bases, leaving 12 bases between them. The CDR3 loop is CASSQEGRGQPQHF. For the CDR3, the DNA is TGCGCCAGCAGTCAGGAGGGAAGGGGTCAGCCCCAGCATTTT.

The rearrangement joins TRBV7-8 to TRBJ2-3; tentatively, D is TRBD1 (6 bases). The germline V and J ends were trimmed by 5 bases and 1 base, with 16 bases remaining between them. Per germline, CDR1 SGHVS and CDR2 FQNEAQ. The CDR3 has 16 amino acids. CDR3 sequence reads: CASSPPGRQGTDTQYF. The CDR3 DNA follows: TGTGCCAGCAGCCCCCCCGGTCGACAGGGCACAGATACGCAGTATTTT. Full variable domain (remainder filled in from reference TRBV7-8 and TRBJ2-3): GAGVSQSPRYKVAKRGQDVALRCDPISGHVSLFWYQQALGQGPEFLTYFQNEAQLDKSGLPSDRFFAERPEGSVSTLKIQRTQQEDSAVYLCASSPPGRQGTDTQYFGPGTRLTVL.

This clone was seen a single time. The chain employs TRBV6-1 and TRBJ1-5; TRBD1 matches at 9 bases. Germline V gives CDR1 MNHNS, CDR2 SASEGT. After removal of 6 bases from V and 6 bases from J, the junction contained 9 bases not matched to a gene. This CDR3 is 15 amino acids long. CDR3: CASRETGGFGQPQHF. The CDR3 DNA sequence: TGTGCCAGCAGGGAAACAGGGGGCTTCGGTCAGCCCCAGCATTTT.

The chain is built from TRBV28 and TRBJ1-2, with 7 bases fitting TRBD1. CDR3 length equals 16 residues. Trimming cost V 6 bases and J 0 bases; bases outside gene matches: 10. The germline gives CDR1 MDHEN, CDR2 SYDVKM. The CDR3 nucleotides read TGTGCCAGCAGGAAGTCCGGTACAGGGGCTAACTATGGCTACACCTTC. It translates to CASRKSGTGANYGYTF.

This chain's CDR3 is CASSEDRVGLGTEAFF. In nucleotides, the CDR3 is TGTGCCAGCAGTGAAGACAGGGTGGGTCTAGGCACTGAAGCTTTCTTT. This chain uses TRBV6-1 with TRBJ1-1; TRBD1 might be the D (6 bases). The CDR3 is made up of 16 amino acids. V was trimmed by 1 base and J by 4 bases, leaving 16 bases between them. Germline CDR1 MNHNS, CDR2 SASEGT.